This entry is about one T cell receptor beta chain. From germline, CDR1 is LGHNT and CDR2 FRNRAP. V lost 6 bases to trimming and J lost 1 base, with 16 bases between them. This CDR3 comprises 15 residues. This sample stems from a study of blood T cell repertoires in COVID-19. Here immunoSEQ multiplex PCR was the method, and the copy in TCRdb shows in-frame clones only, minus some. Of 100,000 to 120,000 clones listed, 88% are singletons. The TCR originated in a human donor in a cohort sampled during active COVID-19. The chain employs TRBV12-5 and TRBJ2-7; tentative D call: TRBD1 (6 bases). Sequencing was carried out using peripheral blood. The CDR3 region has the DNA TGTGCTAGTGGATGGACAGAAGGCTTTTCCTACGAGCAGTACTTC. Amino acid sequence: CASGWTEGFSYEQYF.